These T cell receptor beta chains were read from a single sample in a study of CD8 T cells in ankylosing spondylitis. Each CDR3 protein gets one entry after TCRdb re-called the 5' RACE reads with MiXCR. This sample carries a few hundred thousand distinct CDR3 sequences, roughly 8% of them seen once, and the ten largest clones take more than 14%. The sequencing sample was made of blood, either unsorted or a sorted T cell fraction (not recorded which). Source of these receptors: a male donor with ankylosing spondylitis. The CDR3 runs from the conserved cysteine through the conserved F or W. D genes are given only for firm matches. Size is omitted from some rows. Given values are once, few, many or a class for expanded clones.

NA	many	TRBJ2-2	TRBV5-6	CASSLEQVGTGELFF	TGTGCCAGCAGCTTGGAACAGGTCGGCACCGGGGAGCTGTTTTTT
NA	NA	TRBJ2-3	TRBV7-3	CASSLSGFGTDTQYF	TGTGCCAGCAGCTTATCGGGGTTCGGCACAGATACGCAGTATTTT
NA	few	TRBJ1-2	TRBV7-2	CASSTEASLYGYTF	TGTGCCAGCAGCACCGAAGCCAGCCTGTATGGCTACACCTTC
NA	NA	TRBJ2-2	TRBV6-1	CATTTGNPDTGELFF	TGTGCCACCACAACAGGGAACCCGGACACCGGGGAGCTGTTTTTT
TRBD1	few	TRBJ1-4	TRBV7-6	CASSNSLGQGDEKLFF	TGTGCCAGCAGCAACTCCCTGGGACAGGGCGATGAAAAACTGTTTTTT
TRBD1	NA	TRBJ1-2	TRBV3-1	CASAGRDRGINYGYTF	TGTGCCAGCGCGGGAAGGGACAGGGGCATTAACTATGGCTACACCTTC
NA	many	TRBJ1-5	TRBV6-2/TRBV6-3	CASSYSNALANQPQHF	TGTGCCAGCAGTTACTCTAACGCCCTAGCCAATCAGCCCCAGCATTTT
NA	many	TRBJ2-1	TRBV27	CASSLWPQASYNEQFF	TGTGCCAGCAGTTTATGGCCCCAGGCCTCCTACAATGAGCAGTTCTTC
NA	few	TRBJ2-7	TRBV5-5	CASSLAHGYEQYF	TGTGCCAGCAGCTTGGCCCACGGCTACGAGCAGTACTTC
NA	many	TRBJ2-5	TRBV3-1	CASSPTLETQYF	TGTGCCAGCAGCCCGACTTTGGAGACCCAGTACTTC
NA	many	TRBJ2-5	TRBV4-3	CASSRVIGPTETQYF	TGCGCCAGCAGCCGTGTGATCGGTCCGACGGAGACCCAGTACTTC
TRBD1	NA	TRBJ2-3	TRBV2	CASTGGKDTQYF	TGTGCCAGTACAGGGGGCAAAGATACGCAGTATTTT
TRBD2	NA	TRBJ2-1	TRBV7-3	CASSPRGTSGRNEQFF	TGTGCCAGCAGCCCAAGGGGGACTAGCGGGAGGAATGAGCAGTTCTTC
NA	few	TRBJ2-1	TRBV20-1	CSASEGNEQFF	TGCAGTGCTAGTGAGGGGAATGAGCAGTTCTTC
NA	many	TRBJ2-2	TRBV12-3/TRBV12-4	CASSFGSTDTGELFF	TGTGCCAGCAGTTTTGGGTCGACCGACACCGGGGAGCTGTTTTTT
NA	NA	TRBJ2-3	TRBV2	CASRVISSTDTQYF	TGTGCCAGCAGAGTAATTAGTAGCACAGATACGCAGTATTTT
NA	NA	TRBJ2-1	TRBV5-4	CASSLGGSGNEQFF	TGTGCCAGCAGCTTGGGTGGATCAGGCAATGAGCAGTTCTTC
TRBD2	many	TRBJ2-2	TRBV12-5	CASGLVIVSTAGGVNAGELFF	TGTGCTAGTGGTTTGGTAATCGTTTCGACGGCGGGAGGGGTGAACGCCGGGGAGCTGTTTTTT
TRBD2	NA	TRBJ2-5	TRBV5-4	CASSLGAGQETQYF	TGTGCCAGCAGCTTAGGAGCGGGACAAGAGACCCAGTACTTC
NA	NA	TRBJ2-7	TRBV29-1	CSVRIDPSYEQYF	TGCAGCGTCAGGATCGACCCTTCCTACGAGCAGTACTTC
TRBD2	few	TRBJ2-7	TRBV12-3/TRBV12-4	CAIPEAGDEQYF	TGTGCCATCCCTGAGGCGGGGGACGAGCAGTACTTC
NA	NA	TRBJ1-1	TRBV29-1	CSVEPDGMNTEAFF	TGCAGCGTTGAACCGGACGGGATGAACACTGAAGCTTTCTTT
NA	many	TRBJ2-6	TRBV7-9	CASSLAGGYGANVLTF	TGTGCCAGCAGCTTAGCTGGAGGATACGGGGCCAACGTCCTGACTTTC
TRBD1	NA	TRBJ2-7	TRBV5-1	CASSFLQGAYEQYF	TGCGCCAGCAGCTTTCTCCAGGGGGCCTACGAGCAGTACTTC
NA	NA	TRBJ1-1	TRBV29-1	CSAGQNTEAFF	TGCAGCGCGGGACAGAACACTGAAGCTTTCTTT
NA	NA	TRBJ2-1	TRBV7-3	CASSASRSPNEQFF	TGTGCCAGCAGCGCCAGCCGTAGCCCCAATGAGCAGTTCTTC
TRBD1	NA	TRBJ2-7	TRBV10-3	CAIRGTGTEPLGGQYF	TGTGCCATCAGGGGTACCGGGACAGAGCCCCTTGGGGGGCAGTACTTC
NA	many	TRBJ1-1	TRBV5-1	CASSFTRNTEAFF	TGCGCCAGCAGCTTTACTCGAAACACTGAAGCTTTCTTT
TRBD1	few	TRBJ2-7	TRBV24-1	CATSDRRGQGNSPCVVYEQYF	TGTGCCACCAGTGACCGGCGAGGACAGGGTAATTCTCCGTGTGTTGTCTACGAGCAGTACTTC
NA	few	TRBJ1-2	TRBV20-1	CSRRGGGYGYTF	TGCAGCAGGCGGGGTGGGGGCTATGGCTACACCTTC
NA	NA	TRBJ2-1	TRBV6-5	CASSYSDGVYNEQFF	TGTGCCAGCAGTTACTCGGACGGAGTTTACAATGAGCAGTTCTTC
TRBD1	NA	TRBJ2-1	TRBV25-1	CASSEQGQGRFGYNEQFF	TGTGCCAGCAGTGAACAGGGACAGGGTCGGTTCGGATACAATGAGCAGTTCTTC
NA	many	TRBJ1-1	TRBV7-8	CASNPHGGAYTEAFF	TGTGCCAGCAACCCCCACGGGGGGGCTTACACTGAAGCTTTCTTT
NA	many	TRBJ1-5	TRBV5-1	CASSLLPGGNQPQHF	TGCGCCAGCAGCTTGCTTCCTGGAGGCAATCAGCCCCAGCATTTT
TRBD1	many	TRBJ1-1	TRBV9	CASSQRDSFTEAFF	TGTGCCAGCAGCCAGAGGGACAGCTTCACTGAAGCTTTCTTT
TRBD1	few	TRBJ1-1	TRBV5-5	CASSATGGAWVRPEAFF	TGTGCCAGCAGCGCGACAGGGGGCGCCTGGGTTAGACCTGAAGCTTTCTTT
TRBD1	few	TRBJ2-1	TRBV5-5	CASSLVFRTGGYNEQFF	TGTGCCAGCAGCTTGGTGTTTCGGACAGGGGGATACAATGAGCAGTTCTTC
TRBD1	few	TRBJ2-7	TRBV29-1	CSVTGSGGEQYF	TGCAGCGTGACAGGGTCTGGGGGCGAGCAGTACTTC
TRBD1	NA	TRBJ2-7	TRBV7-3	CASSSYGTDSYEQYF	TGTGCCAGCAGCTCCTACGGGACAGACTCCTACGAGCAGTACTTC
NA	NA	TRBJ1-1	TRBV12-3/TRBV12-4	CASSFSEDTEAFF	TGTGCCAGCAGTTTTTCCGAGGACACTGAAGCTTTCTTT
NA	NA	TRBJ2-3	TRBV2	CASREPGSDTQYF	TGTGCCAGCAGGGAACCGGGCTCAGATACGCAGTATTTT
NA	NA	TRBJ2-5	TRBV20-1	CSAPRGIQETQYF	TGCAGTGCTCCGCGGGGTATCCAAGAGACCCAGTACTTC
TRBD2	many	TRBJ2-1	TRBV7-9	CASSLSLAGEGEQFF	TGTGCCAGCAGCTTATCCCTAGCGGGAGAGGGTGAGCAGTTCTTC
NA	many	TRBJ2-2	TRBV6-4	CASSAGQKSTGELFF	TGTGCCAGCAGTGCCGGACAGAAGTCCACCGGGGAGCTGTTTTTT
NA	many	TRBJ2-2	TRBV7-9	CASSEGTVNTGELFF	TGTGCCAGCAGCGAAGGGACGGTGAACACCGGGGAGCTGTTTTTT
NA	few	TRBJ2-1	TRBV15	CATSRDLMGASYNEQFF	TGTGCCACCAGCAGAGATCTGATGGGGGCGTCCTACAATGAGCAGTTCTTC